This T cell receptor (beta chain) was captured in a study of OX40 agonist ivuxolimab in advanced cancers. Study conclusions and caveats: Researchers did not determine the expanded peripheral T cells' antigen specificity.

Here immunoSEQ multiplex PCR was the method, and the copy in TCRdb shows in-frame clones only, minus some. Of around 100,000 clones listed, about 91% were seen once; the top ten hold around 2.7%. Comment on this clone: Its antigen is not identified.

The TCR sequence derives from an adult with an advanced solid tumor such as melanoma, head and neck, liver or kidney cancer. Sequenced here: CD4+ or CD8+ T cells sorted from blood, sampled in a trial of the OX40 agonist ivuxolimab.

Here the CDR3 reads CASNGQGHEQFF. The CDR3 DNA reads as TGTGCCAGCAATGGGCAGGGACATGAGCAGTTCTTC. The rearrangement links TRBV28 to TRBJ2-1, with D perhaps given as TRBD1 or TRBD2 (5 bases each). There are 12 residues in the CDR3. Trimming stripped 7 bases from V and 8 bases from J, with 12 bases between. The germline CDR1 and CDR2 sequences are MDHEN and SYDVKM.